The clone carrying this T cell receptor (beta chain) showed up many times. What it binds is unknown. These data originate in a study of early T cells in non-severe SARS-CoV-2 infection. Study summary: Bulk RNA isolated from unsorted whole blood underwent sequencing; chains were not paired. General observations from the study: Missing private and CD4 specificities, VDJdb matching favored anti-spike CD8 responses.

V was pared by 0 bases and J by 9 bases, with 4 bases of the junction left unmatched. The CDR3 spans 15 residues. Per germline, CDR1 MNHEY and CDR2 SVGAGI. Molecules of cDNA were individually given unique molecular identifiers that were attached to them. Using its own MiXCR run on the 5' RACE reads, TCRdb lists one record per CDR3 protein. This table has 60,000 or so distinct CDR3 sequences, 9.5% to 14% appearing once. This sequence joins TRBV6-5 and TRBJ1-6, with 8 bases matching TRBD1. The sequence derives from an adult who was a healthcare worker with PCR-confirmed SARS-CoV-2 infection or an uninfected control (not recorded which). Sequences were obtained from whole blood. The DNA of the CDR3 is TGTGCCAGCAGTTACTCGCGACAGGGGAGTTCACCCCTCCACTTT. Residues: CASSYSRQGSSPLHF.